Included here is one T cell receptor (beta chain) sequence, with context. This may come from a read error, since a much larger clone is one base off. No cell sorting was done before RNA was extracted from the tissue. The data belong to a study of tumor and adjacent non-tumor tissue in lung cancer. The library came from three nested PCR rounds adapted from ARM-PCR protocols. TCRdb recomputed calls from the multiplex PCR reads with MiXCR, one row per CDR3 protein. The sample carries approximately 120,000 distinct CDR3 sequences, approximately 66% recorded once. The source is a young man with non-small cell lung cancer. The sequenced sample was lung tumor tissue.

As DNA, the CDR3 is TGTGCCATCAGTGAGTCGAGTAGCGGACGCCAGTACTTC. Encoded protein: CAISESSSGRQYF. The V and J genes are TRBV10-3 and TRBJ2-5; possible D gene TRBD2, 6 bases. The CDR3 is 13 amino acids. CDR1 is ENHRY, CDR2 SYGVKD, per germline. V was shortened by 0 bases and J by 10 bases, with 12 bases between the two germline ends.